The 27 T cell receptor beta chains listed next were all sequenced from one sample in a study of T-cell memory formation after mild COVID-19. TCRdb used MiXCR to reprocess the 5' RACE reads, holding one entry per CDR3 protein. The data contain hundreds of thousands of distinct CDR3 sequences, 19% of them singletons. Sequenced material: PBMCs or a T cell subset sorted from them (not recorded which). All receptors derive from a man younger than 35 who had mild COVID-19 (a few samples of this study predate the infection). Cell type and time point are not known.

The genes are TRBV9 and TRBJ1-2; maybe TRBD1 (5 bases). This CDR3 is built from 15 residues. Per germline, CDR1 SGDLS and CDR2 YYNGEE. Trimming pared 4 bases from V and 0 bases from J, leaving 13 bases between. CDR3 coding DNA: TGTGCCAGCAGCCCTGGGACTGATGCTAACTATGGCTACACCTTC. The encoded protein is CASSPGTDANYGYTF.

This clonotype has a count of ten or more. V is TRBV5-1 and J is TRBJ2-7; D call uncertain. This CDR3 contains 12 residues. Germline CDR1 is SGHRS and CDR2 is YFSETQ. V lost 1 base and J 5 bases, leaving 7 bases between the germline ends. The DNA of the CDR3 is TGCGCCAGCAGCTTGCGAGGAGACGAGCAGTACTTC. Its translation: CASSLRGDEQYF.

The V and J genes are TRBV4-3 and TRBJ1-2; D unresolved. V was shortened by 4 bases and J by 7 bases, with 19 bases between the two germline ends. Germline V CDR1 and CDR2: LGHNA, YSLEER. The CDR3 has 15 amino acids. The CDR3 bases are TGCGCCAGCAGCCCCCTCCCGGATAGCAGTGCTGGCTACACCTTC. Translated: CASSPLPDSSAGYTF.

Only a few counts were recorded for this clonotype. The chain links TRBV16 to TRBJ1-5, with D possibly matching TRBD1 (6 bases). V shed 1 base and J shed 0 bases, with 16 bases lying between them. CDR3 length equals 18 residues. The V gene's germline CDR1 is KGHSY and CDR2 FQNENV. The CDR3, as DNA: TGTGCCAGCAGCCAATTATTAGGGCGGGACATTAGCAATCAGCCCCAGCATTTT. This codes for CASSQLLGRDISNQPQHF.

This clonotype was recorded once. The J gene is TRBJ1-1, the V gene TRBV6-1; possible D gene TRBD1, 5 bases. This CDR3 is 18 amino acids long. The ends were cut back, 10 bases at V and 1 base at J, with 28 bases in the middle. Per the germline V gene, CDR1 is MNHNS and CDR2 is SASEGT. The CDR3 coding sequence is TGTGCCACCAACCTAAATCCGAAAGAAGTGAGGGGGAACACTGAAGCTTTCTTT. This codes for CATNLNPKEVRGNTEAFF.

This clonotype was seen many times. Relative to the germline gene, one junction end is altered; a read error may explain this. The chain links TRBV5-1 to TRBJ1-5; D ambiguous. CDR3 length: 13 amino acids. Germline V gene sequence: CDR1 SGHRS, CDR2 YFSETQ. In DNA, the CDR3 is TGTGCCAGCAGCTTAGACAGCAATCAGCCCCAGCATTTT. It specifies CASSLDSNQPQHF. The variable domain in full, completed from reference TRBV5-1 and TRBJ1-5, reads KAGVTQTPRYLIKTRGQQVTLSCSPISGHRSVSWYQQTPGQGLQFLFEYFSETQRNKGNFPGRFSGRQFSNSRSEMNVSTLELGDSALYLCASSLDSNQPQHFGDGTRLSIL.

The V and J genes are TRBV6-6 and TRBJ1-1; TRBD1 matches at 7 bases. CDR1 and CDR2 from the germline V gene are MNHNY and SVGAGI (reference sequence). This CDR3 is built from 16 residues. V lost 9 bases to trimming and J lost 4 bases; unmatched junction nucleotides: 17. The DNA of the CDR3 is TGTGCCAGAAGATACACAGAACAGGGGTTAGGCACTGAAGCTTTCTTT. Translating it yields CARRYTEQGLGTEAFF.

This clonotype has more than one count but fewer than ten. The genes are TRBV11-2 and TRBJ1-2, with a possible D match to TRBD1 (6 bases). Germline V CDR1 and CDR2: SGHAT, FQNNGV. V shed 4 bases and J shed 4 bases, with 16 bases lying between them. This CDR3 is 15 amino acids long. CDR3 nucleotides: TGTGCCAGCAGCTCGAACAGGGATTCCCTCTATGGCTACACCTTC. This translates into CASSSNRDSLYGYTF.

There are a few counts of this clonotype. The chain combines TRBV12-3 or TRBV12-4 with TRBJ1-1; possibly TRBD1 for D (6 bases). The V and J ends lost 1 base and 11 bases respectively, with 8 bases between them. This CDR3 is 11 amino acids long. CDR3 bases: TGTGCCAGCAGTTTAGACAGGGCCGCTTTCTTT. Its protein is CASSLDRAAFF.

This chain joins TRBV4-3 and TRBJ1-3; 8 bases line up with TRBD1. Germline V gene data show CDR1 as LGHNA and CDR2 as YSLEER. V was clipped by 3 bases and J by 4 bases; unmatched bases: 14. The CDR3 is 18 amino acids. CDR3 residues: CASSHDPDRGAEGNTIYF. The CDR3 DNA reads TGCGCCAGCAGCCACGATCCCGACAGGGGAGCAGAAGGAAACACCATATATTTT.

This clonotype has more than one count but fewer than ten. This sequence joins TRBV12-3 or TRBV12-4 and TRBJ2-7; D perhaps matches TRBD1 (6 bases). This CDR3 contains 12 residues. The V end lost 5 bases, the J end lost 4 bases, and 9 bases lay between the germline ends. This CDR3 is CASSPDRYEQYF. CDR3 bases: TGTGCCAGCAGTCCTGACAGGTACGAGCAGTACTTC.

In its sample, this clonotype was seen a few times. This chain links TRBV6-5 with TRBJ2-2; D remains unclear. Trimming cost V 9 bases and J 4 bases, with 12 bases left between them. The CDR3 is 13 amino acids. Germline values: CDR1 MNHEY, CDR2 SVGAGI. The CDR3 nucleotides are TGTGCCAGTGAGCAGGTGTCCACCGGGGAGCTGTTTTTT. This codes for CASEQVSTGELFF.

In its sample, this clonotype was seen a few times. The chain links TRBV12-3 or TRBV12-4 to TRBJ2-3, with D possibly being TRBD1 or TRBD2 (6 bases each). Trimming pared 6 bases from V and 4 bases from J, leaving 20 bases between. The CDR3 length is 16 residues. CDR3 region: CASRYPGTGGPDTQYF. The CDR3 bases are TGTGCCAGCAGATACCCGGGGACCGGGGGCCCAGATACGCAGTATTTT.

V and J are TRBV27 and TRBJ2-3; D remains unclear. Germline CDR1 is MNHEY and CDR2 is SMNVEV (reference sequence). The CDR3 consists of 14 residues. V was trimmed by 3 bases and J by 4 bases, leaving 11 bases between them. CDR3 coding DNA: TGTGCCAGCAGTTTCGTCTACACCGCAGATACGCAGTATTTT. Translating it yields CASSFVYTADTQYF.

This clonotype was counted between two and nine times. The chain couples TRBV24-1 to TRBJ2-5, with a weak D call TRBD2 (6 bases). The CDR3 is 14 residues long. Germline values: CDR1 KGHDR, CDR2 SFDVKD. V lost 5 bases and J 4 bases, leaving 13 bases between the germline ends. The CDR3 sequence is CATSVSGSGETQYF. CDR3 nucleotide sequence: TGTGCCACCAGTGTCAGCGGGTCGGGAGAGACCCAGTACTTC.

This clonotype has more than one count but fewer than ten. This chain connects TRBV5-4 to TRBJ2-3; D is undetermined. Trimming left V 4 bases short and J 6 bases short, with 15 bases between. Per germline, CDR1 SGHNT and CDR2 YYREEE (reference sequence). The CDR3 length is 14 residues. In DNA, the CDR3 is TGTGCCAGCAGCCAGCCCTTAGCCCAGGATACGCAGTATTTT. Residues: CASSQPLAQDTQYF.

This clonotype was seen only a few times. The V and J genes are TRBV7-2 and TRBJ2-3; D is undetermined. This CDR3 spans 13 amino acids. V shed 8 bases and J shed 0 bases, with 9 bases lying between them. The germline V gene has CDR1 SGHTA and CDR2 FQGNSA. The CDR3 sequence is CASRQASTDTQYF. The CDR3 region has the DNA TGTGCCAGCCGTCAGGCTAGCACAGATACGCAGTATTTT.

This clonotype was seen more than once but under ten times. The chain links TRBV24-1 to TRBJ2-2; D is possibly TRBD1 or TRBD2 (6 bases each). Germline CDR1 is KGHDR and CDR2 is SFDVKD. The CDR3 runs 15 residues. V lost 3 bases and J 6 bases, leaving 13 bases between the germline ends. CDR3: CATSDKGGRAGELFF. The CDR3 DNA reads TGTGCCACCAGTGATAAAGGGGGGCGCGCCGGGGAGCTGTTTTTT.

The table lists this clonotype with a few counts. The chain couples TRBV7-9 to TRBJ1-1, with a possible D match to TRBD1 (5 bases). This CDR3 spans 14 amino acids. Deletions cut 1 base from V and 4 bases from J, with 10 bases between. Germline values: CDR1 SEHNR, CDR2 FQNEAQ (reference sequence). CDR3 residues: CASSLGRGITEAFF. For the CDR3, the DNA is TGTGCCAGCAGCTTAGGGAGGGGAATCACTGAAGCTTTCTTT.

The chain carries TRBV18 and TRBJ2-1; the D gene could be TRBD1 or TRBD2 (6 bases each). Germline CDR1 KGHSH, CDR2 LQKENI. V was shortened by 3 bases and J by 7 bases, with 10 bases between the two germline ends. CDR3 size: 13 residues. The chain's CDR3 is CASSPRGGNEQFF. CDR3 in DNA: TGTGCCAGCTCACCTAGAGGGGGGAATGAGCAGTTCTTC.

The V call is TRBV7-3, the J call TRBJ2-3, with D maybe TRBD1 (5 bases). This CDR3 contains 13 residues. V lost 5 bases and J lost 7, with 13 bases in between. CDR1 SGHTA and CDR2 FQGTGA come from the germline V gene. The CDR3 bases are TGTGCCAGCAGCCCCACCAGGGCGAATACGCAGTATTTT. This codes for CASSPTRANTQYF.

This clonotype was seen a handful of times. The chain is built from TRBV7-2 and TRBJ2-7, with D perhaps given as TRBD1 or TRBD2 (6 bases each). Trimming removed 2 bases from V and 3 bases from J, with 17 bases in between. This CDR3 has 16 residues. The V gene's germline CDR1 is SGHTA and CDR2 FQGNSA. The CDR3: CASSLRGSGAIYEQYF. In nucleotides, the CDR3 is TGTGCCAGCAGCTTAAGAGGTTCGGGGGCCATCTACGAGCAGTACTTC.

This clonotype was counted a few times. The chain has TRBV29-1 and TRBJ2-5; unclear D gene. The CDR3 sequence is 14 residues long. The V end was cut by 0 bases, the J end by 5 bases, with 13 bases between. The germline CDR1 and CDR2 sequences are SQVTM and ANQGSEA. CDR3 loop: CSVEDDPFGETQYF. The CDR3 coding sequence is TGCAGCGTTGAAGACGACCCCTTCGGGGAGACCCAGTACTTC.

The gene calls are TRBV11-3 and TRBJ2-3; the match to TRBD1 covers 11 bases. The CDR3 spans 17 residues. Trimming took 5 bases from V and 4 from J; bases not matched to a gene: 11. Per germline, CDR1 SGHNT and CDR2 YENEEA. The CDR3 protein is CASSRFTGTGGPDTQYF. CDR3 DNA: TGTGCCAGCAGCCGATTCACCGGGACAGGGGGGCCAGATACGCAGTATTTT.

This chain connects TRBV5-5 to TRBJ1-4; D gene unclear. Trimming pared 4 bases from V and 6 bases from J, leaving 16 bases between. Per the germline V gene, CDR1 is SGHKS and CDR2 is YYEKEE (reference sequence). There are 15 residues in the CDR3. CDR3 sequence (DNA): TGTGCCAGCAGCCCTTACATCGTCTGGGATGAAAAACTGTTTTTT. Translation gives CASSPYIVWDEKLFF.

The chain has TRBV19 and TRBJ2-1; D is unclear. V dropped 0 bases and J dropped 9 bases, with 9 bases sitting between them. This CDR3 region has 13 residues. The germline gives CDR1 LNHDA, CDR2 SQIVND (reference sequence). The CDR3 spells CASSIDLAGEQFF. In nucleotides, the CDR3 is TGTGCCAGTAGTATAGATTTGGCCGGTGAGCAGTTCTTC.

The chain is built from TRBV9 and TRBJ1-5, with D tentatively TRBD1 (6 bases). With 0 bases removed from V and 6 bases from J, the gap between germline ends came to 13 bases. This CDR3 region has 15 residues. From germline, CDR1 is SGDLS and CDR2 YYNGEE. CDR3 nucleotide sequence: TGTGCCAGCAGCGTAGGTACAGGGCTGTCTCAGCCCCAGCATTTT. This sequence encodes CASSVGTGLSQPQHF.